This T cell receptor beta chain was observed in a study of patients and donors after allogeneic stem cell transplantation. Each CDR3 protein is one row after TCRdb ran MiXCR on the RT-PCR reads. The sample has about 160,000 distinct CDR3 sequences; 30% to 45% are singletons. The germline CDR1 and CDR2 sequences are SGHVS and FNYEAQ. CDR3 length: 15 residues. The germline V and J ends were trimmed by 5 bases and 6 bases, with 14 bases remaining between them. In this sample, this clonotype turned up a few times. Sequencing used blood, either unsorted or a sorted T cell fraction (not recorded which). The chain uses TRBV7-6 and TRBJ1-6, with D maybe TRBD1 (5 bases). The receptor was isolated from a human donor who was either an allogeneic HSCT recipient or a stem cell or donor lymphocyte infusion donor (not recorded which). It is not recorded whose cells these are; they may come from a transplant donor. The CDR3 loop is CASSESRVPNSPLHF. CDR3 bases: TGTGCCAGCAGCGAATCCAGGGTACCTAATTCACCCCTCCACTTT.